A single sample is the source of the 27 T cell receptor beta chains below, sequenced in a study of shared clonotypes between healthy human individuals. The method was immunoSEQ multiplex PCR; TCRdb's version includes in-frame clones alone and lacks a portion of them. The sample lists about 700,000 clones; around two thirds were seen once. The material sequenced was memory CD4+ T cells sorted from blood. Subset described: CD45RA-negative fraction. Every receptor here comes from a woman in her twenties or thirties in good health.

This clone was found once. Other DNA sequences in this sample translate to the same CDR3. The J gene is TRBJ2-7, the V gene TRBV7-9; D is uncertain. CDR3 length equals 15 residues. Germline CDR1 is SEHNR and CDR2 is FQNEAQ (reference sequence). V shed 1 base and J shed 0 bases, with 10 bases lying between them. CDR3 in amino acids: CASSLGASSSYEQYF. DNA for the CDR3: TGTGCCAGCAGCTTAGGGGCCAGTAGCTCCTACGAGCAGTACTTC.

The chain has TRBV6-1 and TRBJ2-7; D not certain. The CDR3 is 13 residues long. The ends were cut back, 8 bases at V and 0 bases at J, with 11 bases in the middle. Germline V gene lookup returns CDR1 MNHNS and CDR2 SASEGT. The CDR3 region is CASVSGNSYEQYF. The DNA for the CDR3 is TGTGCCAGCGTCTCTGGCAACTCCTACGAGCAGTACTTC.

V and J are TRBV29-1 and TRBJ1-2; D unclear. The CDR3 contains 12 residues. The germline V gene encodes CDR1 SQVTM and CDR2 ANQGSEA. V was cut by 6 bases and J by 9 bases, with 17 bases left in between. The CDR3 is CSVLMGSSSYTF. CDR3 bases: TGCAGCGTCCTAATGGGTAGTTCGAGCTACACCTTC.

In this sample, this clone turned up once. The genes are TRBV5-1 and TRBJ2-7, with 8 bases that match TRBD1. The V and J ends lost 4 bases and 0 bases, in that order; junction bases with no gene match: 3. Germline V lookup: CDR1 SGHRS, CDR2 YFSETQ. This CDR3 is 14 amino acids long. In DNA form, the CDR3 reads TGCGCCAGCAGCGACACAGGGGGCTCCTACGAGCAGTACTTC. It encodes CASSDTGGSYEQYF.

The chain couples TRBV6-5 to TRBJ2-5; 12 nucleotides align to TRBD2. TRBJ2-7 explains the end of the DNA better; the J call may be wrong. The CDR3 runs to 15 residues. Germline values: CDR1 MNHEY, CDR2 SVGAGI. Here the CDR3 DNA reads TGTGCCAGCAGTTCACCGGGACTAGCGGGCTACGAGCAGTACTTC. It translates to CASSSPGLAGYEQYF.

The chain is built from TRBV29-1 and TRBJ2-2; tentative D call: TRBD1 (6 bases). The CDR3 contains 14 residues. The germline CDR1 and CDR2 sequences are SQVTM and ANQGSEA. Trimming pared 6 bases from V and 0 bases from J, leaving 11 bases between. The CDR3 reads CSVTGNANTGELFF. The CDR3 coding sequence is TGCAGCGTGACAGGAAACGCGAACACCGGGGAGCTGTTTTTT.

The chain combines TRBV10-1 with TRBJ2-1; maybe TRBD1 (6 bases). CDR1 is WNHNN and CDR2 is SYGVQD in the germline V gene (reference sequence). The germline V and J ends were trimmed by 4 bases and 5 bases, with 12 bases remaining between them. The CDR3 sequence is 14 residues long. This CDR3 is CASSAADSNNEQFF. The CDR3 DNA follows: TGCGCCAGCAGTGCCGCGGACAGTAACAATGAGCAGTTCTTC.

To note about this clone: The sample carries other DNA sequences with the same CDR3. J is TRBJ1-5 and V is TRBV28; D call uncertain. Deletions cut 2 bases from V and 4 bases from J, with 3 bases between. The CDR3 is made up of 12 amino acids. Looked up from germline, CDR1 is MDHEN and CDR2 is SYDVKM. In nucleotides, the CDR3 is TGTGCCAGCAGTTTAGTTAATCAGCCCCAGCATTTT. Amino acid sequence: CASSLVNQPQHF.

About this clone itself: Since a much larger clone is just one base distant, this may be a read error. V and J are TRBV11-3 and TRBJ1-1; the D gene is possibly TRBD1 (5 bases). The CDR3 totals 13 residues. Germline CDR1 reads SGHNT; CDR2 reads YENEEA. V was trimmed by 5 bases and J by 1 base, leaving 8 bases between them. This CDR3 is CASSPGTNTEAFF. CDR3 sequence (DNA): TGTGCCAGCAGCCCCGGGACGAACACTGAAGCTTTCTTT. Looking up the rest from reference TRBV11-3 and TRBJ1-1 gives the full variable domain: EAGVVQSPRYKIIEKKQPVAFWCNPISGHNTLYWYLQNLGQGPELLIRYENEEAVDDSQLPKDRFSAERLKGVDSTLKIQPAELGDSAVYLCASSPGTNTEAFFGQGTRLTVV.

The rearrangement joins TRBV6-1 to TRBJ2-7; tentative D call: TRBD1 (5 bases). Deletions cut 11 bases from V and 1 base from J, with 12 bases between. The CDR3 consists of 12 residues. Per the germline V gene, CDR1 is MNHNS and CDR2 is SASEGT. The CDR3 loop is CASQGDSYEQYF. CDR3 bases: TGTGCCTCCCAAGGGGATTCCTACGAGCAGTACTTC.

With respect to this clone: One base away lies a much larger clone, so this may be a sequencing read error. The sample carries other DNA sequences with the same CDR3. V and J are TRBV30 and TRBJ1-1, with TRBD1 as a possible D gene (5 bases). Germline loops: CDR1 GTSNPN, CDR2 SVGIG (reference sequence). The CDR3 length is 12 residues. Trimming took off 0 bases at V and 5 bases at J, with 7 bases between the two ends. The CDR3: CAWSVRGTEAFF. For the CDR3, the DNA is TGTGCCTGGAGTGTACGGGGGACTGAAGCTTTCTTT.

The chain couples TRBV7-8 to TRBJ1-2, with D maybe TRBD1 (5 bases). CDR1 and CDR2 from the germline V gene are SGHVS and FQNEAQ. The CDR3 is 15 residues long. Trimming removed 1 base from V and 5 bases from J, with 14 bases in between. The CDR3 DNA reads TGTGCCAGCAGCTTAGTTTTGGGGGATCGTTATGGCTACACCTTC. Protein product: CASSLVLGDRYGYTF.

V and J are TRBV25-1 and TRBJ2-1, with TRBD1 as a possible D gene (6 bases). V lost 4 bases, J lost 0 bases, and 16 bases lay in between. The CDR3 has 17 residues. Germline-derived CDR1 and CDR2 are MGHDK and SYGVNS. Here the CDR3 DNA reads TGTGCCAGCAGTGCCACAGGGTCAACTAGCTCCTACAATGAGCAGTTCTTC. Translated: CASSATGSTSSYNEQFF.

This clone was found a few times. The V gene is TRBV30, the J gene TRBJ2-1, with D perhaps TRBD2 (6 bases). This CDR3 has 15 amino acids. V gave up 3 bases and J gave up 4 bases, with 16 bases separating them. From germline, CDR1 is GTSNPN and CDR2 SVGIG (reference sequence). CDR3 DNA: TGTGCCTGGAGCCACCCGGGGGAGAGGTACAATGAGCAGTTCTTC. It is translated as CAWSHPGERYNEQFF.

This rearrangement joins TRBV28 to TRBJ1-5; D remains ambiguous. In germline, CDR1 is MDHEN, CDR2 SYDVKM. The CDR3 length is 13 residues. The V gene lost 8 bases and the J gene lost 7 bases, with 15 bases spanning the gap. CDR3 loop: CASSIGPRQPQHF. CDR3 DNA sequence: TGTGCCAGCTCTATCGGACCGCGGCAGCCCCAGCATTTT.

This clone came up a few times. The CDR3: CASSLVGGSMSGGAQYF. DNA for the CDR3: TGTGCCAGCAGCTTAGTTGGTGGCTCGATGAGCGGGGGGGCGCAGTATTTT. The chain uses TRBV11-2 and TRBJ2-3; 10 positions match TRBD2. Germline V gives CDR1 SGHAT, CDR2 FQNNGV. CDR3 length equals 17 residues. J was trimmed by 10 bases and V by 1 base; bases with no gene match: 14. Variable domain in full (rest from reference TRBV11-2 and TRBJ2-3): EAGVAQSPRYKIIEKRQSVAFWCNPISGHATLYWYQQILGQGPKLLIQFQNNGVVDDSQLPKDRFSAERLKGVDSTLKIQPAKLEDSAVYLCASSLVGGSMSGGAQYFGPGTRLTVL.

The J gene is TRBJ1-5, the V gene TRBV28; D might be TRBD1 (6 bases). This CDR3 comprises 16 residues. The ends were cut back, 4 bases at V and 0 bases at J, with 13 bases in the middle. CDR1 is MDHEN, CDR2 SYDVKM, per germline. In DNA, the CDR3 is TGTGCCAGCAGTTCCCAGACAGGACCTAGCAATCAGCCCCAGCATTTT. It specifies CASSSQTGPSNQPQHF.

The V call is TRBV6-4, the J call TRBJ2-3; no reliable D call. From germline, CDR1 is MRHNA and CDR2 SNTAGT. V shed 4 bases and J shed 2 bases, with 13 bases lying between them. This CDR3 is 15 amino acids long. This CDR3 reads CASSVTTRNTDTQYF. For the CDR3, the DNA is TGTGCCAGCAGTGTAACTACTCGAAACACAGATACGCAGTATTTT.

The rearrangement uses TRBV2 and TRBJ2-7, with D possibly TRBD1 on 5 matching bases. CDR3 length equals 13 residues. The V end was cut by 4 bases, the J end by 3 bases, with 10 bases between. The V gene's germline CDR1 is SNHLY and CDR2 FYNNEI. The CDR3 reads CASSVGAGYEQYF. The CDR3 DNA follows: TGTGCCAGCAGTGTTGGGGCAGGCTACGAGCAGTACTTC.

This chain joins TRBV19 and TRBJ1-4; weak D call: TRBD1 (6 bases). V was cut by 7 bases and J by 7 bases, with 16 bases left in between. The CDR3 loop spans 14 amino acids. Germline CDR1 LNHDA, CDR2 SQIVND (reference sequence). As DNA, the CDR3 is TGTGCCAGTATGAATCGGGCAGGGGTTGAAAAACTGTTTTTT. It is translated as CASMNRAGVEKLFF.

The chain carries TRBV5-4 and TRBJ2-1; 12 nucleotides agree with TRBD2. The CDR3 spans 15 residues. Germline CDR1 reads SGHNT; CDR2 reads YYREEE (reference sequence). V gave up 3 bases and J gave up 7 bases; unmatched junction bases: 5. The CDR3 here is CASSWSGTSGNEQFF. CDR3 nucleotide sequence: TGTGCCAGCAGCTGGTCCGGGACTAGCGGGAATGAGCAGTTCTTC.

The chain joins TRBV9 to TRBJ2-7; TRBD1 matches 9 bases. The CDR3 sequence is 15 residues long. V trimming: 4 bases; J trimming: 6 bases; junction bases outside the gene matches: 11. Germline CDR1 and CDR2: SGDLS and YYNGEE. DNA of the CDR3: TGTGCCAGCAGCCCCCTACAGGGGGCGCAGGGCGAGCAGTACTTC. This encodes CASSPLQGAQGEQYF.

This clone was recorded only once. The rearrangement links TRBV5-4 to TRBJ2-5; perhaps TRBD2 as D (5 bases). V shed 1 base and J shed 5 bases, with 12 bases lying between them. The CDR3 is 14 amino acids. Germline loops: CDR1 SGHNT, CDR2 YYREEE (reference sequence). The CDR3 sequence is CASSLLQRAETQYF. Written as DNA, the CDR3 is TGTGCCAGCAGCTTGTTGCAGAGGGCGGAGACCCAGTACTTC.

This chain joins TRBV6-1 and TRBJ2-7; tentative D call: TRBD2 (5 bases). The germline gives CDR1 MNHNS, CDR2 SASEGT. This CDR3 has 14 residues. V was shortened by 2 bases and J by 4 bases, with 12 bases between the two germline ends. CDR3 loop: CASSETDGLYEQYF. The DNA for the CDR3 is TGTGCCAGCAGTGAAACAGACGGACTTTACGAGCAGTACTTC.

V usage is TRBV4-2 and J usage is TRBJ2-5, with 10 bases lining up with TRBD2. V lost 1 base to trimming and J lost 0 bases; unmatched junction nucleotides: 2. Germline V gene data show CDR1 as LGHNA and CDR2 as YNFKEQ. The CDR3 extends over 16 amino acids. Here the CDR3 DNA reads TGTGCCAGCAGCCAAGTGGGGACTAGCGACCAAGAGACCCAGTACTTC. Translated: CASSQVGTSDQETQYF.

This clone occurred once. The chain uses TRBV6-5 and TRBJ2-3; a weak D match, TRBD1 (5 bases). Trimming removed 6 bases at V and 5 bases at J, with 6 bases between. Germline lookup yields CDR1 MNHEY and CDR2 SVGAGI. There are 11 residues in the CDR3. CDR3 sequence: CASRRGDTQYF. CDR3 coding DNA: TGTGCCAGCAGAAGGGGAGATACGCAGTATTTT.

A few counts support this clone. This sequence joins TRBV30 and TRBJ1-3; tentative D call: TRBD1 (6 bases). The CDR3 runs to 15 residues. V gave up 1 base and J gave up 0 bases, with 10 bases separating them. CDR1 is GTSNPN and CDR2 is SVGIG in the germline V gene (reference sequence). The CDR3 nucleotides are TGTGCCTGGAGTGGGGGGGCCAGCTCTGGAAACACCATATATTTT. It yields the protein CAWSGGASSGNTIYF.